The 30 T cell receptor beta chains reported below all come from one sample, sequenced in a study of type 1 regulatory T cells. The antigens these receptors bind are not known. TCRdb processed the reads anew with MiXCR; each CDR3 protein has one entry. The sample yields about 23,000 distinct CDR3 sequences, less than 50% seen once. What was sequenced was cultured T cells, either the whole culture or a sorted T cell fraction (not recorded which). The receptors derive from a human donor in good health.

This chain uses TRBV3-1 with TRBJ2-1; weak D call: TRBD2 (5 bases). The germline gives CDR1 LGHDT, CDR2 YNNKEL (reference sequence). V lost 4 bases and J 8 bases, leaving 12 bases between the germline ends. The CDR3 has 13 amino acids. The chain's CDR3 is CASSLWAGDEQFF. The DNA of the CDR3 is TGTGCCAGCAGCCTCTGGGCCGGGGATGAGCAGTTCTTC.

The chain uses TRBV6-2 or TRBV6-3 and TRBJ1-1; tentative D call: TRBD1 (6 bases). The CDR3 length is 17 residues. V lost 0 bases and J lost 0, with 14 bases in between. Per the germline V gene, CDR1 is MNHEY and CDR2 is SVGEGT. Here the CDR3 reads CASSYSTQGSVNTEAFF. The CDR3 DNA sequence: TGTGCCAGCAGTTACTCGACACAGGGCAGCGTGAACACTGAAGCTTTCTTT.

This clonotype was recorded a few times. The chain carries TRBV28 and TRBJ1-6, with a tentative D call TRBD1 (6 bases). The ends were cut back, 6 bases at V and 7 bases at J, with 16 bases in the middle. CDR1 and CDR2 (germline): MDHEN, SYDVKM. The CDR3 consists of 15 residues. CDR3 protein: CASRTGDTNNSPLHF. As DNA, the CDR3 is TGTGCCAGCAGGACAGGAGACACAAACAATTCACCCCTCCACTTT.

This clonotype has a handful of counts. The chain carries TRBV6-6 and TRBJ2-5; perhaps TRBD2 as D (5 bases). Between the trimmed V and J ends, which lost 2 bases and 2 bases, there was a span of 9 bases. Looked up from germline, CDR1 is MNHNY and CDR2 is SVGAGI (reference sequence). The CDR3 runs to 14 residues. This CDR3 reads CASSYTGRQETQYF. The CDR3 region has the DNA TGTGCCAGCAGTTACACGGGGAGACAAGAGACCCAGTACTTC.

This clonotype is categorized as medium-sized. The rearrangement links TRBV20-1 to TRBJ1-2; no firm D call. This CDR3 has 13 amino acids. V was pared by 5 bases and J by 1 base, with 11 bases between. Germline CDR1 is DFQATT and CDR2 is SNEGSKA (reference sequence). The CDR3 bases are TGCAGTGCTTCGTACAGCCTTAACTATGGCTACACCTTC. Translating it yields CSASYSLNYGYTF.

Regarding this clonotype: A much larger clone is a single base away; this may be a read error. The chain has TRBV6-6 and TRBJ1-6; 8 bases line up with TRBD1. The V gene's germline CDR1 is MNHNY and CDR2 SVGAGI (reference sequence). This CDR3 contains 14 residues. The CDR3: CTSSLTGANSPLHF. The CDR3 nucleotides are TGTACCAGCAGTCTGACAGGGGCAAATTCACCCCTCCACTTT.

V gene TRBV12-3 or TRBV12-4 combines with J gene TRBJ1-2; 7 positions match TRBD1. There are 14 residues in the CDR3. J gave up 5 bases and V 4 bases, and 7 bases lay outside the gene matches. The CDR3 protein is CASSWKGAGYGYTF. The DNA for the CDR3 is TGTGCCAGCAGTTGGAAGGGGGCGGGATATGGCTACACCTTC.

In the case of this clonotype: The junction differs from germline at one of its ends, possibly a read error. The chain couples TRBV12-3 or TRBV12-4 to TRBJ1-2; weak D call: TRBD1 (5 bases). The length of the CDR3 is 14 residues. The CDR3 DNA reads TGTGCCAGCACTTTAACGGAGGGGACCTATGGCTACACCTTC. Translation: CASTLTEGTYGYTF.

This clonotype has only one observation. The chain has TRBV6-1 and TRBJ1-1; D perhaps matches TRBD1 (6 bases). The length of the CDR3 is 19 residues. CDR1 is MNHNS, CDR2 SASEGT, per germline. V was clipped by 10 bases and J by 1 base, with 31 bases between them. CDR3 sequence: CATKPGGWGGAMGNTEAFF. Here the CDR3 DNA reads TGTGCCACCAAACCCGGGGGGTGGGGGGGCGCGATGGGGAACACTGAAGCTTTCTTT.

V and J are TRBV7-9 and TRBJ1-2; D uncertain. CDR1 SEHNR and CDR2 FQNEAQ come from the germline V gene (reference sequence). Trimming pared 6 bases from V and 0 bases from J, leaving 11 bases between. The CDR3 has 14 residues. CDR3 sequence (DNA): TGTGCCAGCAGACGAGAGGGAACTAACTATGGCTACACCTTC. Translated: CASRREGTNYGYTF.

This chain uses TRBV6-6 with TRBJ1-4; D ambiguous. There are 15 residues in the CDR3. The ends were cut back, 5 bases at V and 0 bases at J, with 10 bases in the middle. Per germline, CDR1 MNHNY and CDR2 SVGAGI (reference sequence). Here the CDR3 DNA reads TGTGCCAGCAGTCGGACGGTCACAACTAATGAAAAACTGTTTTTT. This encodes CASSRTVTTNEKLFF.

Sample share makes this clonotype medium-sized (0.01 to 0.1%). The chain carries TRBV10-3 and TRBJ2-5; the D gene is possibly TRBD2 (6 bases). Trimming cost V 5 bases and J 4 bases, with 17 bases left between them. Germline V CDR1 and CDR2: ENHRY, SYGVKD. The CDR3 is made up of 15 amino acids. CDR3 nucleotide sequence: TGTGCCATCAGTCCGACGCGGGACCCGGGAGAGACCCAGTACTTC. This sequence encodes CAISPTRDPGETQYF.

The DNA of the CDR3 is TGTGCCAGCAGCCAAGATGCGGGGGGGCCGTGGGAGACCCAGTACTTC. This codes for CASSQDAGGPWETQYF. The gene calls are TRBV3-1 and TRBJ2-5; 9 positions match TRBD2. Germline V lookup: CDR1 LGHDT, CDR2 YNNKEL (reference sequence). The CDR3 is 16 amino acids. J gave up 5 bases and V 0 bases, and 7 bases lay outside the gene matches.

The V and J genes are TRBV4-1 and TRBJ2-1, with 14 nucleotides matching TRBD2. V was clipped by 1 base and J by 8 bases; unmatched bases: 10. CDR3 length: 18 residues. Germline CDR1 and CDR2: MGHRA and YSYEKL. The CDR3 here is CASSQVDMGLAGVHEQFF. CDR3 in DNA: TGCGCCAGCAGCCAAGTGGATATGGGACTAGCGGGGGTCCATGAGCAGTTCTTC.

The V gene is TRBV10-2, the J gene TRBJ2-7; 10 nucleotides align to TRBD2. CDR1 and CDR2 (germline): WSHSY, SAAADI. The CDR3 has 15 amino acids. V trimming: 6 bases; J trimming: 2 bases; junction bases outside the gene matches: 7. In DNA form, the CDR3 reads TGCGCCAGCAGGTATCTAGCGGGGGACACCTACGAGCAGTACTTC. Translating gives CASRYLAGDTYEQYF.

This clonotype was counted only a few times. The CDR3 DNA is TGTGCCAGCAGTTTGGCGGGACAGGTGGGTCAGCCCCAGCATTTT. Protein sequence: CASSLAGQVGQPQHF. The rearrangement joins TRBV6-6 to TRBJ1-5, with 8 positions matching TRBD1. The CDR3 is made up of 15 amino acids. V lost 4 bases and J lost 6; bases outside the gene matches: 8. Per the germline V gene, CDR1 is MNHNY and CDR2 is SVGAGI (reference sequence).

This clonotype was counted a single time. The chain recombines TRBV6-1 with TRBJ1-5, with a tentative D call TRBD1 (6 bases). The CDR3 has 19 amino acids. V lost 6 bases and J lost 2, with 26 bases in between. Germline CDR1 is MNHNS and CDR2 is SASEGT. CDR3 sequence: CASSSRGIGKAGGNQPQHF. Here the CDR3 DNA reads TGTGCCAGCAGCTCGAGGGGGATAGGCAAGGCGGGGGGCAATCAGCCCCAGCATTTT.

A note on this clonotype: An end of the junction differs from the germline gene, which may be a read error. The CDR3 loop is CASSVVPPSGIIF. The CDR3 coding sequence is TGTGCCAGCAGCGTAGTCCCCCCTAGCGGGATAATCTTC. The chain combines TRBV9 with TRBJ2-1; TRBD2 agrees at 9 bases. The CDR3 consists of 13 residues. Germline V gene data show CDR1 as SGDLS and CDR2 as YYNGEE.

V is TRBV25-1 and J is TRBJ1-4, with D possibly being TRBD1 (6 bases). Trimming took 1 base from V and 1 from J, leaving 13 bases between them. The germline V gene encodes CDR1 MGHDK and CDR2 SYGVNS. The CDR3 totals 17 residues. The CDR3 here is CASSESGTRRTNEKLFF. For the CDR3, the DNA is TGTGCCAGCAGTGAATCCGGGACAAGGAGAACTAATGAAAAACTGTTTTTT. The full variable domain, in which reference TRBV25-1 and TRBJ1-4 provide the parts outside the CDR3, is EADIYQTPRYLVIGTGKKITLECSQTMGHDKMYWYQQDPGMELHLIHYSYGVNSTEKGDLSSESTVSRIRTEHFPLTLESARPSHTSQYLCASSESGTRRTNEKLFFGSGTQLSVL.

The rearrangement joins TRBV5-1 to TRBJ2-2; 7 positions match TRBD2. Per the germline V gene, CDR1 is SGHRS and CDR2 is YFSETQ. The V and J ends lost 0 bases and 1 base, in that order; junction bases with no gene match: 3. CDR3 length equals 16 residues. The CDR3 DNA is TGCGCCAGCAGCTTGGCTAGCGGAGTGAACACCGGGGAGCTGTTTTTT. Translating it yields CASSLASGVNTGELFF.

V usage is TRBV6-1 and J usage is TRBJ1-5; TRBD1 aligns across 9 bases. The CDR3 totals 13 residues. Germline lookup yields CDR1 MNHNS and CDR2 SASEGT. After removal of 11 bases from V and 6 bases from J, the junction contained 8 bases not matched to a gene. The CDR3 sequence: CAGGQGIGQPQHF. The CDR3 DNA reads TGTGCCGGTGGACAGGGGATAGGTCAGCCCCAGCATTTT.

The rearrangement links TRBV5-1 to TRBJ1-1; a weak D match, TRBD1 (6 bases). Germline assignment: CDR1 SGHRS and CDR2 YFSETQ. Trimming cost V 0 bases and J 0 bases, with 15 bases left between them. The CDR3 is 17 amino acids. CDR3 nucleotide sequence: TGCGCCAGCAGCTTGGGAAGGTCACAGGGTCTGAACACTGAAGCTTTCTTT. It translates to CASSLGRSQGLNTEAFF.

This clonotype is deemed medium-sized (0.01 to 0.1%). J is TRBJ2-2 and V is TRBV12-3 or TRBV12-4; 9 bases match TRBD2. The CDR3 sequence is 17 residues long. V lost 6 bases to trimming and J lost 2 bases; unmatched junction nucleotides: 10. CDR3 loop: CASSRRRTSVNTGELFF. The CDR3 DNA follows: TGTGCCAGCAGCCGACGTAGGACTAGCGTCAACACCGGGGAGCTGTTTTTT.

About this clonotype itself: A read error may explain this, as a much larger clone is one base away. This chain uses TRBV7-3 with TRBJ2-3, with 7 bases matching TRBD2. Germline V gene data show CDR1 as SGHTA and CDR2 as FQGTGA. The CDR3 consists of 14 residues. The chain's CDR3 is CASSLTGGSDMQYF. The CDR3, as DNA: TGTGCCAGCAGCTTAACGGGGGGGTCAGATATGCAGTATTTT.

The chain links TRBV28 to TRBJ2-4; tentative D call: TRBD1 (6 bases). V lost 4 bases and J lost 0, with 13 bases in between. This CDR3 region has 16 residues. Per the germline V gene, CDR1 is MDHEN and CDR2 is SYDVKM. CDR3 nucleotide sequence: TGTGCCAGCAGTTCCCCAGGGGTATTAGCCAAAAACATTCAGTACTTC. Protein sequence: CASSSPGVLAKNIQYF.

As for this clonotype: A much larger clone differs by one base, so this may be a read error. The chain combines TRBV6-5 with TRBJ2-6; TRBD1 is a possible D gene (5 bases). This CDR3 has 16 amino acids. The germline V gene has CDR1 MNHEY and CDR2 SVGAGI. The CDR3 coding sequence is TGTGCCAGCAGTTCCCCCTCCTCTTCTGGGGCCAACGTCCCGACTTTC. This translates into CASSSPSSSGANVPTF.

The chain uses TRBV20-1 and TRBJ2-1; 10 nucleotides match TRBD2. V lost 5 bases, J lost 9 bases, and 13 bases stayed unmatched. This CDR3 has 15 amino acids. Germline values: CDR1 DFQATT, CDR2 SNEGSKA (reference sequence). The CDR3 sequence: CSAGRTSGTHSEQFF. CDR3 DNA: TGCAGTGCTGGCCGGACTAGCGGTACCCATTCTGAGCAGTTCTTC.

This sequence joins TRBV7-8 and TRBJ2-2, with D hard to call. Per the germline V gene, CDR1 is SGHVS and CDR2 is FQNEAQ. Trimming left V 5 bases short and J 6 bases short, with 4 bases between. This CDR3 has 11 residues. As DNA, the CDR3 is TGTGCCAGCAGCCCCGCCGGGGAGCTGTTTTTT. The encoded protein is CASSPAGELFF.

This clonotype was counted a few times. An end of the junction does not agree with germline; a read error may underlie this. The chain employs TRBV2 and TRBJ2-7; D gene unclear. The germline V gene encodes CDR1 SNHLY and CDR2 FYNNEI. The CDR3 runs 14 residues. DNA of the CDR3: TGTGCCAGCAGGGAAGCCGGGTCAAAAAGGAGGCAGTACTTC. Its protein is CASREAGSKRRQYF.

The chain links TRBV18 to TRBJ2-5; D remains ambiguous. CDR1 and CDR2 (germline): KGHSH, LQKENI. V lost 3 bases to trimming and J lost 1 base, with 3 bases between them. This CDR3 contains 12 residues. CDR3 nucleotide sequence: TGTGCCAGCTCACCCCTCCAAGAGACCCAGTACTTC. It yields the protein CASSPLQETQYF.